One and the same sample provided the 30 T cell receptor beta chains below, sequenced in a study of T-cell reconstitution after alpha-beta-depleted transplantation in children (TCRdb year 2016). Reading the label with the study, this specimen's treatment or condition is: allogeneic hematopoietic cell transplantation with graft depleted of TCRalphabeta T cells and CD19 B cells. Libraries were made using PCR. The sequencer listed for this sample is Illumina HiSeq 2500. Molecular barcoding was employed in the preparation of TCR libraries, with unique molecular identifiers being used to normalize TCRbeta repertoire quantification. In TCRdb, the public reads were trimmed at Q25 with fastp and aligned with MiXCR, with productive beta chains retained. Duplicate CDR3 protein sequences are folded into a single record with the most common DNA and genes. This sample comprises about 590,000 distinct CDR3 sequences, around 13% of them detected only once. 2.2% of the sample is held by the ten biggest clonotypes.

The sample here was PBMCs, mostly from graft donor cells, taken 360 days after TCRalphabeta/CD19-depleted stem cell transplant. These receptors all come from a male patient younger than 18 who had a stem cell transplant for acute myeloid leukemia, so the T cells may come from the graft donor.

The chain combines TRBV20-1 with TRBJ2-5; tentatively, D is TRBD1 or TRBD2 (5 bases each). The germline V gene has CDR1 DFQATT and CDR2 SNEGSKA (reference sequence). There are 16 residues in the CDR3. With 0 bases removed from V and 2 bases from J, the gap between germline ends came to 16 bases. This CDR3 reads CSARDRGAAKQETQYF. Here the CDR3 DNA reads TGCAGTGCTAGAGATCGAGGGGCCGCTAAACAAGAGACCCAGTACTTC.

The rearrangement uses TRBV6-2 or TRBV6-3 and TRBJ2-1; D ambiguous. V was clipped by 0 bases and J by 8 bases, with 5 bases between them. The CDR3 extends over 12 amino acids. Germline CDR1 reads MNHEY; CDR2 reads SVGEGT. In DNA form, the CDR3 reads TGTGCCAGCAGTTACTCGGTCCATGAGCAGTTCTTC. The encoded protein is CASSYSVHEQFF.

This clonotype was seen more than once but under ten times. The chain carries TRBV18 and TRBJ2-5; no firm D call. The germline V and J ends were trimmed by 5 bases and 5 bases, with 6 bases remaining between them. The CDR3 spans 11 residues. Germline V gene data show CDR1 as KGHSH and CDR2 as LQKENI. The CDR3 sequence is CASSAWETQYF. Here the CDR3 DNA reads TGTGCCAGCTCAGCTTGGGAGACCCAGTACTTC.

This sequence joins TRBV20-1 and TRBJ2-1; no firm D call. Trimming stripped 5 bases from V and 9 bases from J, with 8 bases between. CDR1 is DFQATT, CDR2 SNEGSKA, per germline (reference sequence). CDR3 length: 10 amino acids. The CDR3 bases are TGCAGTGCTTCCTTCTCTGAGCAGTTCTTC. This codes for CSASFSEQFF.

This clonotype was seen repeatedly, ten times or more. The chain links TRBV11-2 to TRBJ1-4, with TRBD1 identical over 7 bases. Germline CDR1 is SGHAT and CDR2 is FQNNGV. The V gene end was trimmed by 1 base and the J gene end by 7 bases; junction bases not matched to a gene: 3. This CDR3 has 14 amino acids. The CDR3 spells CASSLGTGGEKLFF. CDR3 DNA: TGTGCCAGCAGCTTAGGGACAGGAGGTGAAAAACTGTTTTTT.

Notes on this clonotype: Relative to the germline gene, one junction end is altered; a read error may explain this. The rearrangement joins TRBV7-2 to TRBJ1-1, with D perhaps TRBD1 (6 bases). CDR1 SGHTA and CDR2 FQGNSA come from the germline V gene. This CDR3 is 15 amino acids long. The CDR3 nucleotides are TGTGCCAGCAGTTTAGACGCGAACAGGGCCAGTGAAGCTTTCTTT. Translated, it gives CASSLDANRASEAFF.

This clonotype was counted a few times. V and J are TRBV12-3 or TRBV12-4 and TRBJ2-1, with 15 positions matching TRBD2. Trimming took 5 bases from V and 7 from J; bases not matched to a gene: 9. This CDR3 has 17 amino acids. This CDR3 reads CASSRTAGTSGRNEQFF. In nucleotides, the CDR3 is TGTGCCAGCAGTCGAACGGCCGGGACTAGCGGGAGGAATGAGCAGTTCTTC.

This clonotype was counted a few times. This rearrangement joins TRBV7-2 to TRBJ1-1; D unclear. Trimming cost V 1 base and J 3 bases, with 6 bases left between them. Germline CDR1 reads SGHTA; CDR2 reads FQGNSA. The length of the CDR3 is 13 residues. CDR3 sequence (DNA): TGTGCCAGCAGCTTAGAGCTCTACACTGAAGCTTTCTTT. This codes for CASSLELYTEAFF.

CDR3 protein: CASLPPGVPGNQPQHF. The CDR3 coding sequence is TGTGCCAGCCTCCCGCCCGGGGTCCCGGGCAATCAGCCCCAGCATTTT. The J gene is TRBJ1-5, the V gene TRBV6-1; D ambiguous. From germline, CDR1 is MNHNS and CDR2 SASEGT. The CDR3 covers 16 residues. V was cut by 8 bases and J by 2 bases, with 19 bases left in between.

This chain uses TRBV15 with TRBJ2-1; 14 nucleotides line up with TRBD2. CDR1 is LNHNV, CDR2 YYDKDF, per germline (reference sequence). J lost 7 bases, V lost 0 bases, and 8 bases had no gene match. The CDR3 is 18 residues long. The CDR3: CATSREGTSGRWGNEQFF. The DNA of the CDR3 is TGTGCCACCAGCAGAGAGGGGACTAGCGGGAGATGGGGGAATGAGCAGTTCTTC.

The sample holds many counts of this clonotype. The chain has TRBV7-2 and TRBJ2-3, with D unresolved. CDR1 is SGHTA and CDR2 is FQGNSA in the germline V gene. V lost 5 bases and J 3 bases, leaving 15 bases between the germline ends. The length of the CDR3 is 15 residues. The CDR3 region is CASSPLKRLTDTQYF. The CDR3, as DNA: TGTGCCAGCAGCCCTCTCAAACGGCTGACAGATACGCAGTATTTT.

In its sample, this clonotype was seen many times. The genes are TRBV6-2 or TRBV6-3 and TRBJ2-3; TRBD2 matches 14 bases. V shed 2 bases, J shed 7 bases, and the junction held 8 bases outside the gene matches. The CDR3 is 17 amino acids. Germline assignment: CDR1 MNHEY and CDR2 SVGEGT. The CDR3 reads CASSYPGLAGATNTQYF. The CDR3, as DNA: TGTGCCAGCAGTTACCCGGGACTAGCGGGAGCAACAAATACGCAGTATTTT.

This rearrangement joins TRBV6-5 to TRBJ2-1; D uncertain. The CDR3 extends over 18 amino acids. Trimming removed 0 bases from V and 6 bases from J, with 21 bases in between. Germline V CDR1 and CDR2: MNHEY, SVGAGI. CDR3 residues: CASSYSKFVFFIRNEQFF. For the CDR3, the DNA is TGTGCCAGCAGTTACTCGAAGTTCGTCTTTTTCATACGCAATGAGCAGTTCTTC.

The chain recombines TRBV29-1 with TRBJ2-7, with D tentatively TRBD2 (6 bases). The CDR3 covers 16 residues. V lost 2 bases and J lost 2, with 19 bases in between. Per germline, CDR1 SQVTM and CDR2 ANQGSEA. This chain's CDR3 is CSVETGTPLGPYEQYF. The CDR3 DNA reads as TGCAGCGTTGAAACGGGGACTCCCTTAGGGCCCTACGAGCAGTACTTC.

This clonotype was counted many times. The genes are TRBV9 and TRBJ2-2; 9 bases match TRBD2. Germline CDR1 SGDLS, CDR2 YYNGEE. V was clipped by 4 bases and J by 3 bases; unmatched bases: 10. CDR3 length equals 17 residues. The CDR3 DNA reads as TGTGCCAGCAGCCCTACGGGAGCGGGAGGCCACACCGGGGAGCTGTTTTTT. Amino acid sequence: CASSPTGAGGHTGELFF.

The V call is TRBV7-9, the J call TRBJ2-5; D uncertain. V shed 1 base and J shed 5 bases, with 8 bases lying between them. This CDR3 is 13 amino acids long. Germline loops: CDR1 SEHNR, CDR2 FQNEAQ (reference sequence). The CDR3 reads CASSLGAVETQYF. CDR3 coding DNA: TGTGCCAGCAGCTTAGGGGCAGTCGAGACCCAGTACTTC.

J is TRBJ2-4 and V is TRBV9, with D possibly matching TRBD1 (6 bases). There are 16 residues in the CDR3. Trimming removed 0 bases from V and 0 bases from J, with 10 bases in between. Germline CDR1 reads SGDLS; CDR2 reads YYNGEE. CDR3 sequence: CASSVEGELAKNIQYF. Written as DNA, the CDR3 is TGTGCCAGCAGCGTAGAGGGGGAACTAGCCAAAAACATTCAGTACTTC.

In this sample, this clonotype turned up a few times. V is TRBV28 and J is TRBJ1-5, with D unclear. V was shortened by 5 bases and J by 5 bases, with 13 bases between the two germline ends. The CDR3 has 14 amino acids. CDR1 and CDR2 (germline): MDHEN, SYDVKM. CDR3 nucleotide sequence: TGTGCCAGCAGTATAAGGGCCAATCATCAGCCCCAGCATTTT. Its protein product is CASSIRANHQPQHF.

The chain has TRBV5-6 and TRBJ2-1; D gene unclear. Germline-derived CDR1 and CDR2 are SGHDT and YYEEEE. The CDR3 sequence is 15 residues long. Trimming took 0 bases from V and 0 from J, leaving 7 bases between them. The CDR3 DNA follows: TGTGCCAGCAGCTTGGAAGAAAGCTCCTACAATGAGCAGTTCTTC. Protein sequence: CASSLEESSYNEQFF.

This chain connects TRBV28 to TRBJ2-3; D not certain. The V end lost 4 bases, the J end lost 6 bases, and 8 bases lay between the germline ends. Per the germline V gene, CDR1 is MDHEN and CDR2 is SYDVKM. This CDR3 contains 12 residues. The CDR3 here is CASSWAEDTQYF. In DNA, the CDR3 is TGTGCCAGCAGTTGGGCCGAGGATACGCAGTATTTT.

The chain employs TRBV29-1 and TRBJ2-7; no clear D gene. The CDR3 covers 13 residues. V was trimmed by 0 bases and J by 1 base, leaving 7 bases between them. Germline V gene lookup returns CDR1 SQVTM and CDR2 ANQGSEA. This chain's CDR3 is CSVEDPKSYEQYF. The CDR3 coding sequence is TGCAGCGTTGAAGATCCCAAGTCCTACGAGCAGTACTTC.

This clonotype was observed a few times. The chain uses TRBV10-3 and TRBJ2-7; possibly TRBD1 or TRBD2 for D (5 bases each). Trimming took off 8 bases at V and 5 bases at J, with 16 bases between the two ends. In germline, CDR1 is ENHRY, CDR2 SYGVKD. The CDR3 totals 13 residues. The DNA for the CDR3 is TGTGCCATCGCCCCGGGACCCGATAACGAGCAGTACTTC. Translated: CAIAPGPDNEQYF.

The chain is built from TRBV25-1 and TRBJ2-1; D is possibly TRBD2 (6 bases). The CDR3 length is 15 residues. Trimming shortened V by 4 bases and J by 4 bases, and 14 bases separated the two germline ends. Germline V gives CDR1 MGHDK, CDR2 SYGVNS. In DNA form, the CDR3 reads TGTGCCAGCAGTGCAACTAGCCGTCTTTACAATGAGCAGTTCTTC. This sequence encodes CASSATSRLYNEQFF. Using reference TRBV25-1 and TRBJ2-1 for the parts outside the CDR3, the full variable domain is EADIYQTPRYLVIGTGKKITLECSQTMGHDKMYWYQQDPGMELHLIHYSYGVNSTEKGDLSSESTVSRIRTEHFPLTLESARPSHTSQYLCASSATSRLYNEQFFGPGTRLTVL.

This clonotype was counted at least ten times. This chain joins TRBV28 and TRBJ2-7; no firm D call. The CDR3 runs 14 residues. The V and J ends lost 2 bases and 0 bases respectively, with 8 bases between them. Looked up from germline, CDR1 is MDHEN and CDR2 is SYDVKM. The CDR3 here is CASSLIASSYEQYF. The CDR3 DNA is TGTGCCAGCAGTTTAATCGCAAGCTCCTACGAGCAGTACTTC.

This clonotype was detected only a few times. The CDR3 region has the DNA TGTGCCAGCAGTTTATGGTCCGGGAGAGGCACAGATACGCAGTATTTT. Amino acid sequence: CASSLWSGRGTDTQYF. V gene TRBV28 combines with J gene TRBJ2-3, with D possibly matching TRBD2 (6 bases). With 0 bases removed from V and 1 base from J, the gap between germline ends came to 11 bases. Per the germline V gene, CDR1 is MDHEN and CDR2 is SYDVKM. This CDR3 is 16 amino acids long. Complete variable domain (other parts from reference TRBV28 and TRBJ2-3): DVKVTQSSRYLVKRTGEKVFLECVQDMDHENMFWYRQDPGLGLRLIYFSYDVKMKEKGDIPEGYSVSREKKERFSLILESASTNQTSMYLCASSLWSGRGTDTQYFGPGTRLTVL.

This clonotype was seen repeatedly, ten times or more. The chain links TRBV5-5 to TRBJ2-3; 8 nucleotides align to TRBD2. This CDR3 spans 17 amino acids. After removal of 4 bases from V and 0 bases from J, the junction contained 10 bases not matched to a gene. The germline V gene has CDR1 SGHKS and CDR2 YYEKEE (reference sequence). The CDR3 loop reads CASSGPGGKGSTDTQYF. As DNA, the CDR3 is TGTGCCAGCAGCGGCCCGGGAGGGAAGGGGAGCACAGATACGCAGTATTTT.

CDR3 bases: TGTGCCAGCAGCCGCTGTGGGGGTGACTATGGCTACACCTTC. Its translation: CASSRCGGDYGYTF. The chain carries TRBV5-6 and TRBJ1-2; possible D gene TRBD1, 5 bases. Germline V gene lookup returns CDR1 SGHDT and CDR2 YYEEEE. CDR3 size: 14 residues. V shed 4 bases and J shed 3 bases, with 13 bases lying between them.

This clonotype was picked up many times. The chain carries TRBV20-1 and TRBJ2-7; no clear D. The CDR3 covers 15 residues. Trimming shortened V by 6 bases and J by 2 bases, and 20 bases separated the two germline ends. The germline V gene has CDR1 DFQATT and CDR2 SNEGSKA (reference sequence). The chain's CDR3 is CSATSRTGGTYEQYF. The CDR3 bases are TGCAGTGCGACCAGTCGAACGGGTGGTACCTACGAGCAGTACTTC.

This clonotype turned up a few times. The rearrangement uses TRBV27 and TRBJ1-5; maybe TRBD1 (5 bases). CDR3 length equals 12 residues. Trimming removed 5 bases from V and 6 bases from J, with 8 bases in between. Per germline, CDR1 MNHEY and CDR2 SMNVEV (reference sequence). CDR3 in amino acids: CASSAGTQPQHF. CDR3 nucleotide sequence: TGTGCCAGCAGTGCTGGGACTCAGCCCCAGCATTTT.

This clonotype appeared a few times. The rearrangement joins TRBV12-5 to TRBJ2-1; 10 bases agree with TRBD2. There are 15 residues in the CDR3. V gave up 7 bases and J gave up 8 bases; unmatched junction bases: 11. CDR1 is LGHNT, CDR2 FRNRAP, per germline. The CDR3 sequence is CASAALAGVLDEQFF. CDR3 bases: TGTGCTAGTGCCGCGCTAGCGGGAGTATTAGATGAGCAGTTCTTC. The full variable domain, completed using reference TRBV12-5 and TRBJ2-1, is DARVTQTPRHKVTEMGQEVTMRCQPILGHNTVFWYRQTMMQGLELLAYFRNRAPLDDSGMPKDRFSAEMPDATLATLKIQPSEPRDSAVYFCASAALAGVLDEQFFGPGTRLTVL.